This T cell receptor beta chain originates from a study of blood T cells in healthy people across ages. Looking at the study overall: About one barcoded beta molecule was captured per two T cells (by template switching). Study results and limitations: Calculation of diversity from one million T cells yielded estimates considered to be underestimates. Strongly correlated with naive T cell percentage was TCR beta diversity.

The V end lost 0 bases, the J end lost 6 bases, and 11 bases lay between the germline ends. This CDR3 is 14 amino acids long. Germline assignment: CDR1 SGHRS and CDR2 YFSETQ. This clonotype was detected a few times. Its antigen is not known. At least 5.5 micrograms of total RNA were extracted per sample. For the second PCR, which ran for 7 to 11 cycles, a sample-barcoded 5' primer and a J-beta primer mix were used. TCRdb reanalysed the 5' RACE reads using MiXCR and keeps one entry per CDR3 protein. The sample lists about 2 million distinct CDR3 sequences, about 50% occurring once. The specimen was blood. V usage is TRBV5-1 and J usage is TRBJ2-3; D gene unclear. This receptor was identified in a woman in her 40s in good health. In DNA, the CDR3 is TGCGCCAGCAGCTTGGGGCAGGCGCGGGATACGCAGTATTTT. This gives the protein CASSLGQARDTQYF.